This record concerns one T cell receptor (beta chain) sequence. Its antigen is still unknown. It has no much larger one-base neighbor in the sample; base qualities were not kept. V lost 3 bases and J lost 0 bases; the stretch between them is 8 bases long. Spanning cysteine to phenylalanine, the CDR3 consists of 14 amino acids. The read is trimmed to its CDR3 DNA, 42 bases read in frame from base 1. CDR1 and CDR2 are drawn from the germline V gene (reference sequence): SEHNR, FQNEAQ. TCRbeta CDR3 regions were amplified from genomic DNA using the immunoSEQ Assay, a bias-controlled multiplex PCR. As for the original processing: The number of nucleated cells in each sample was estimated by amplification of reference gene primers within the assay. To quantify the absolute abundance of each unique TCRbeta CDR3 rearrangement, sequence reads were collapsed and filtered. For each sample, productive Simpson clonality was calculated as the square root of Simpson's diversity index over productive rearrangements. Here the immuneACCESS table is served through TCRdb, limited to in-frame sequences with V and J called. Missing clones are a known gap in these copies; in checked studies unresolved V genes cover under half, and the rest lacks a known reason. V, J and clone size are those of that table, while D and trimming were read from the DNA. For this sample the table gives about 200,000 clones, of which about 90% were detected only once. The top ten hold around 1.5% of the sample.

This sample was included in a study of blood T cell repertoires in COVID-19 (dated by TCRdb to 2020 to 2022). In terms of the full investigation: The collaborator samples originated in the United States, Italy and Spain and spanned the acute and convalescent phases of COVID-19. The material from the prospective study consisted of cDNA or gDNA derived from T cells, B-cell-depleted T cells, or PBMCs. Subjects who had been exposed to COVID-19, were actively infected with it, or had recovered from it provided the deeply sampled blood TCRbeta repertoires that made up the dataset. The repertoires were released in a freely available public database meant as a resource for research on the immune response to SARS-CoV-2. The samples were drawn from the first 160 participants of the ongoing ImmuneRACE study and from 1,254 subjects provided by 6 global collaborators. A de-identified subject ID, COVID-19 status, age in years and sex were almost always included in the sample metadata. Where available, HLA class I and class II types were taken from metadata supplied by the sample provider and were not determined by assay-based typing. Points the paper makes about the study in general: The quantity of clinical and demographic metadata differed by source and by participant and was supplied without curation.

Each collaborating institution followed its own protocols to collect whole blood in K2EDTA tubes. For TCRbeta analysis, collaborators shipped samples in one of three forms: frozen whole blood, isolated PBMCs, or DNA extracted from either of those sample types. The sequenced material came from peripheral blood. The chain links TRBV7-9 with TRBJ1-1; no D gene is confidently identified. The receptor was isolated from a young man with active or convalescent COVID-19. The bases are TGTGCCAGCAGCTTTCTGTCTTTGAACACTGAAGCTTTCTTT. Translated, it gives CASSFLSLNTEAFF.